Shown below are 24 T cell receptor beta chains from a single sample sequenced in a study of Ad26.COV2.S vaccination and SARS-CoV-2 variants. Treatment denoted: approximately 18 received Ad26.COV2.S at low or high dose, single or two shots; about 5 received placebo; per-sample allocation not given. It was on day 63 after the first vaccine or placebo injection that samples were taken. Only in-frame clones appear in the TCRdb table, and some are missing; sequencing was by immunoSEQ multiplex PCR. Of approximately 420,000 clones detected, roughly 90% appear once; the ten largest clones hold 3.6%. Sequencing used peripheral blood, obtained in a trial of Ad26.COV2.S vaccine versus placebo. The receptors shown here come from a person between 18 and 65 years old who received the Ad26.COV2.S COVID-19 vaccine or a placebo.

The chain employs TRBV19 and TRBJ2-1; TRBD2 matches 10 bases. Losses at the gene ends were 3 bases for V and 2 bases for J; bases not matched to a gene: 4. Germline assignment: CDR1 LNHDA and CDR2 SQIVND (reference sequence). The CDR3 is 16 residues long. The CDR3 region is CASSMQLAGAYNEQFF. The CDR3 DNA follows: TGTGCCAGTAGTATGCAGCTAGCGGGGGCCTACAATGAGCAGTTCTTC.

A word on this clone: Germline is not matched at one junction end, which may reflect a read error. This chain connects TRBV5-1 to TRBJ2-3, with D perhaps matching TRBD1 or TRBD2 (6 bases each). Germline V gene sequence: CDR1 SGHRS, CDR2 YFSETQ. The CDR3 totals 14 residues. The CDR3 reads CASTLRGSGDTQYF. The DNA for the CDR3 is TGCGCCAGCACCTTGAGGGGGAGCGGGGATACGCAGTATTTT.

The chain has TRBV19 and TRBJ2-7; D may correspond to TRBD1 or TRBD2 (5 bases each). In germline, CDR1 is LNHDA, CDR2 SQIVND (reference sequence). The CDR3 has 15 residues. The ends were cut back, 2 bases at V and 4 bases at J, with 15 bases in the middle. The CDR3 DNA is TGTGCCAGTAGTATAAGTCCGGGACCGAAATACGAGCAGTACTTC. Translating it yields CASSISPGPKYEQYF.

The chain carries TRBV7-2 and TRBJ2-7, with 12 bases fitting TRBD2. The germline gives CDR1 SGHTA, CDR2 FQGNSA. The CDR3 runs to 14 residues. V lost 5 bases, J lost 6 bases, and 5 bases stayed unmatched. The CDR3: CASSASGGAVEQYF. The CDR3 region has the DNA TGTGCCAGCAGCGCTAGCGGGGGGGCAGTCGAGCAGTACTTC. Full variable domain (remainder filled in from reference TRBV7-2 and TRBJ2-7): GAGVSQSPSNKVTEKGKDVELRCDPISGHTALYWYRQSLGQGLEFLIYFQGNSAPDKSGLPSDRFSAERTGGSVSTLTIQRTQQEDSAVYLCASSASGGAVEQYFGPGTRLTVT.

About this clone itself: The sample contains more than one DNA sequence encoding this CDR3. The gene calls are TRBV5-1 and TRBJ1-6, with unresolved D. CDR1 SGHRS and CDR2 YFSETQ come from the germline V gene. V was shortened by 0 bases and J by 7 bases, with 2 bases between the two germline ends. The CDR3 length is 12 residues. The CDR3 is CASSLENSPLHF. CDR3 DNA: TGCGCCAGCAGCTTGGAGAATTCACCCCTCCACTTT.

The chain carries TRBV3-1 (or the pseudogene TRBV3-2) and TRBJ1-2; 7 bases line up with TRBD1. From germline, CDR1 is LGHDT and CDR2 YNNKEL (reference sequence). The V gene end was trimmed by 0 bases and the J gene end by 0 bases; junction bases not matched to a gene: 10. The CDR3 has 18 residues. CDR3 coding DNA: TGTGCCAGCAGCCAAGATCAGGGGACAGCAGATGCTAACTATGGCTACACCTTC. Protein sequence: CASSQDQGTADANYGYTF.

J is TRBJ1-1 and V is TRBV6-5; D is undetermined. The V end lost 6 bases, the J end lost 1 base, and 9 bases lay between the germline ends. CDR1 MNHEY and CDR2 SVGAGI come from the germline V gene. This CDR3 comprises 13 residues. CDR3 bases: TGTGCCAGCAGGGTAGGAGCGAACACTGAAGCTTTCTTT. As protein: CASRVGANTEAFF.

The chain uses TRBV28 and TRBJ2-1, with unresolved D. The germline V gene has CDR1 MDHEN and CDR2 SYDVKM. Deletions cut 3 bases from V and 2 bases from J, with 11 bases between. The CDR3 covers 15 residues. The CDR3 nucleotides read TGTGCCAGCAGTTTCACTCTTGGGGCCTACAATGAGCAGTTCTTC. This encodes CASSFTLGAYNEQFF.

The chain employs TRBV15 and TRBJ2-3; D ambiguous. Trimming shortened V by 1 base and J by 0 bases, and 8 bases separated the two germline ends. In germline, CDR1 is LNHNV, CDR2 YYDKDF (reference sequence). The CDR3 length is 15 residues. The CDR3 sequence is CATSRGPGSTDTQYF. The CDR3 DNA sequence: TGTGCCACCAGCAGAGGACCGGGCAGCACAGATACGCAGTATTTT. Based on the CDR3 plus reference TRBV15 and TRBJ2-3, the full variable domain is DAMVIQNPRYQVTQFGKPVTLSCSQTLNHNVMYWYQQKSSQAPKLLFHYYDKDFNNEADTPDNFQSRRPNTSFCFLDIRSPGLGDTAMYLCATSRGPGSTDTQYFGPGTRLTVL.

The rearrangement joins TRBV5-1 to TRBJ2-5, with TRBD2 identical over 9 bases. Germline values: CDR1 SGHRS, CDR2 YFSETQ. V shed 4 bases, J shed 2 bases, and the junction held 6 bases outside the gene matches. The CDR3 spans 15 residues. The CDR3 DNA is TGCGCCAGCAGCCTTGGGCGGGGGGGGCAAGAGACCCAGTACTTC. This codes for CASSLGRGGQETQYF.

The chain joins TRBV6-5 to TRBJ1-3, with a tentative D call TRBD1 (5 bases). The V gene's germline CDR1 is MNHEY and CDR2 SVGAGI. The CDR3 has 16 amino acids. Trimming took off 0 bases at V and 4 bases at J, with 13 bases between the two ends. Here the CDR3 reads CASSYSRAGSGNTIYF. In DNA form, the CDR3 reads TGTGCCAGCAGTTACTCGAGGGCAGGGTCCGGAAACACCATATATTTT.

This clone was seen only a few times. The rearrangement joins TRBV11-2 to TRBJ2-7; TRBD1 matches at 8 bases. V was clipped by 2 bases and J by 4 bases; unmatched bases: 4. CDR3 length: 14 amino acids. Germline V gene sequence: CDR1 SGHAT, CDR2 FQNNGV. The CDR3 spells CASSLRTGWYEQYF. Here the CDR3 DNA reads TGTGCCAGCAGCTTAAGGACAGGGTGGTACGAGCAGTACTTC.

The gene calls are TRBV5-5 and TRBJ2-1; D is unresolved. This CDR3 spans 13 amino acids. The V end was cut by 0 bases, the J end by 10 bases, with 11 bases between. Looked up from germline, CDR1 is SGHKS and CDR2 is YYEKEE (reference sequence). In DNA, the CDR3 is TGTGCCAGCAGCTTGGCCTTCGCGACAGAGCAGTTCTTC. This gives the protein CASSLAFATEQFF. Based on the CDR3 plus reference TRBV5-5 and TRBJ2-1, the full variable domain is DAGVTQSPTHLIKTRGQQVTLRCSPISGHKSVSWYQQVLGQGPQFIFQYYEKEERGRGNFPDRFSARQFPNYSSELNVNALLLGDSALYLCASSLAFATEQFFGPGTRLTVL.

The J gene is TRBJ2-7, the V gene TRBV24-1; no reliable D call. Germline-derived CDR1 and CDR2 are KGHDR and SFDVKD. The CDR3 length is 14 residues. The germline V and J ends were trimmed by 3 bases and 0 bases, with 8 bases remaining between them. The CDR3 is CATSDRTGSYEQYF. CDR3 sequence (DNA): TGTGCCACCAGTGATCGGACGGGCTCCTACGAGCAGTACTTC.

The chain recombines TRBV10-1 with TRBJ2-5; no definite D call. V gave up 0 bases and J gave up 7 bases, with 12 bases separating them. This CDR3 spans 14 amino acids. In germline, CDR1 is WNHNN, CDR2 SYGVQD (reference sequence). The CDR3 spells CASSESGRVGTQYF. CDR3 coding DNA: TGCGCCAGCAGTGAGTCCGGGCGAGTGGGGACCCAGTACTTC.

Details on this clone: The junction shows a germline mismatch at one end, possibly a read error. This chain joins TRBV6-2 or TRBV6-3 and TRBJ1-6; perhaps TRBD1 as D (6 bases). This CDR3 contains 12 residues. The V gene's germline CDR1 is MNHEY and CDR2 SVGEGT. CDR3 sequence reads: CASSDFDRPFYF. Written as DNA, the CDR3 is TGTGCCAGCAGCGACTTTGACAGGCCCTTCTACTTT.

The V gene is TRBV3-1 (or the pseudogene TRBV3-2), the J gene TRBJ1-2; unclear D gene. CDR3 length equals 13 residues. Trimming took off 4 bases at V and 8 bases at J, with 14 bases between the two ends. From germline, CDR1 is LGHDT and CDR2 YNNKEL (reference sequence). CDR3 nucleotide sequence: TGTGCCAGCAGCCCCACAACGACGGCGGGCTACACCTTC. This sequence encodes CASSPTTTAGYTF.

V and J are TRBV12-2 and TRBJ1-1. TRBV12-2 is reported as a pseudogene. The CDR3 runs 16 residues. CDR3 DNA sequence: TGTGCAAGTCGCTCCTCGGACCATTCGGGGAACACTGAAGCTTTCTTT. It is translated as CASRSSDHSGNTEAFF.

The genes are TRBV29-1 and TRBJ2-5; 9 bases fit TRBD1. J was trimmed by 5 bases and V by 6 bases; bases with no gene match: 7. The CDR3 consists of 13 residues. Germline V lookup: CDR1 SQVTM, CDR2 ANQGSEA. CDR3 sequence: CSVVQGAEETQYF. The CDR3 nucleotides read TGCAGCGTGGTACAGGGGGCGGAGGAGACCCAGTACTTC.

This clone was seen a single time. The chain couples TRBV6-5 to TRBJ1-6; maybe TRBD1 (6 bases). The germline V and J ends were trimmed by 6 bases and 9 bases, with 18 bases remaining between them. The germline V gene encodes CDR1 MNHEY and CDR2 SVGAGI. The CDR3 is made up of 15 amino acids. CDR3 nucleotide sequence: TGTGCCAGCAGGAGTTGGGGGGCGCGGATTTCACCCCTCCACTTT. Protein product: CASRSWGARISPLHF.

The genes are TRBV10-3 and TRBJ2-1, with TRBD1 matching 7 bases. The CDR3 extends over 16 amino acids. V lost 0 bases to trimming and J lost 8 bases; unmatched junction nucleotides: 10. Looked up from germline, CDR1 is ENHRY and CDR2 is SYGVKD. The CDR3 bases are TGTGCCATCAGTGAGTCGGCGACAGGGTATGTGGATGAGCAGTTCTTC. Encoded protein: CAISESATGYVDEQFF.

This chain connects TRBV2 to TRBJ1-2; D unresolved. V lost 2 bases, J lost 4 bases, and 11 bases lay in between. The CDR3 covers 14 residues. Germline V gene sequence: CDR1 SNHLY, CDR2 FYNNEI. CDR3 nucleotide sequence: TGTGCCAGCAGTGAAAGTTGGGCGTTCTATGGCTACACCTTC. As protein: CASSESWAFYGYTF.

The chain is built from TRBV25-1 and TRBJ2-5; 7 positions match TRBD1. The CDR3 is made up of 15 amino acids. V was pared by 1 base and J by 3 bases, with 5 bases of the junction left unmatched. Germline CDR1 MGHDK, CDR2 SYGVNS. For the CDR3, the DNA is TGTGCCAGCAGTGAATGGGTGGGGACAGAAGAGACCCAGTACTTC. Protein sequence: CASSEWVGTEETQYF.

This clone was found once. The rearrangement joins TRBV30 to TRBJ1-3; weak D call: TRBD1 (5 bases). CDR1 and CDR2 from the germline V gene are GTSNPN and SVGIG (reference sequence). Trimming cost V 5 bases and J 0 bases, with 11 bases left between them. This CDR3 is built from 14 residues. The CDR3 DNA reads as TGTGCCTGGGGGGGAGGTCTCTCTGGAAACACCATATATTTT. Protein: CAWGGGLSGNTIYF.